The present entry profiles one T cell receptor beta chain with its context. Repertoires were generated with immunoSEQ multiplex PCR, while TCRdb's copy carries only in-frame clones and drops some. The sample shows about 41,000 clones, around 82% of them seen only once. Per the germline V gene, CDR1 is SGHRS and CDR2 is YFSETQ. There are 15 residues in the CDR3. The V gene lost 6 bases and the J gene lost 3 bases, with 15 bases spanning the gap. This record belongs to a study of blood T cell repertoires in COVID-19. Study-wide context: The United States, Italy and Spain were the sources of the acute and convalescent COVID-19 samples. PBMCs, B-cell-depleted T cells, or T cells provided the cDNA or gDNA that made up the material.

The chain has TRBV5-1 and TRBJ2-2; a weak D match, TRBD1 (6 bases). Specimen: peripheral blood. The receptor was derived from a woman of 80 years or more with active or convalescent COVID-19. CDR3 residues: CASTEGGGDTGELFF. The CDR3 region has the DNA TGCGCCAGCACCGAGGGTGGGGGCGACACCGGGGAGCTGTTTTTT.